These 31 T cell receptor beta chains originate from one sample sequenced in a study of cytomegalovirus exposure and HLA in healthy donors. This table comes from immunoSEQ multiplex PCR, and its TCRdb copy is limited to in-frame clones, with some not included. The data hold around 250,000 clones, with 90% observed a single time. The source material was PBMCs. These receptors originate from a young woman in good health and CMV-seronegative.

The V gene is TRBV27, the J gene TRBJ1-5; D not certain. The CDR3 length is 13 residues. The V gene lost 8 bases and the J gene lost 2 bases, with 10 bases spanning the gap. Germline V gene lookup returns CDR1 MNHEY and CDR2 SMNVEV (reference sequence). The CDR3 loop reads CASGVLGNQPQHF. CDR3 bases: TGTGCCAGCGGAGTTTTGGGCAATCAGCCCCAGCATTTT.

The chain links TRBV19 to TRBJ2-4; 10 bases match TRBD2. J gave up 6 bases and V 4 bases, and 6 bases lay outside the gene matches. Germline CDR1 reads LNHDA; CDR2 reads SQIVND (reference sequence). CDR3 size: 15 residues. The chain's CDR3 is CASSSPLAGGNIQYF. CDR3 sequence (DNA): TGTGCCAGTAGTAGCCCCTTAGCGGGGGGAAACATTCAGTACTTC.

This clone was seen only once. The V call is TRBV25-1, the J call TRBJ2-3; no definite D call. The length of the CDR3 is 14 residues. The germline CDR1 and CDR2 sequences are MGHDK and SYGVNS. Trimming took 6 bases from V and 4 from J, leaving 14 bases between them. DNA for the CDR3: TGTGCCAGCAGCCTCGAGGCGTTTTCAGATACGCAGTATTTT. This translates into CASSLEAFSDTQYF.

The chain is built from TRBV5-6 and TRBJ2-1; TRBD2 aligns across 10 bases. V lost 4 bases and J lost 8; bases outside the gene matches: 6. The CDR3 loop spans 14 amino acids. Germline V gene lookup returns CDR1 SGHDT and CDR2 YYEEEE. The CDR3, as DNA: TGTGCCAGCAGCGGAGCGGGGGGGCTGGATGAGCAGTTCTTC. This gives the protein CASSGAGGLDEQFF.

J is TRBJ2-5 and V is TRBV11-2; TRBD2 agrees at 14 bases. Germline CDR1 and CDR2: SGHAT and FQNNGV. V trimming: 5 bases; J trimming: 6 bases; junction bases outside the gene matches: 5. The CDR3 loop spans 15 amino acids. This CDR3 is CASSVGLAGGQTQYF. The CDR3 DNA follows: TGTGCCAGCAGCGTCGGACTAGCGGGGGGACAGACCCAGTACTTC.

The CDR3 DNA sequence: TGTGCCAGCAGGAGGACAGGAGGCACTGAAGCTTTCTTT. Translation: CASRRTGGTEAFF. The rearrangement links TRBV2 to TRBJ1-1; TRBD1 matches 7 bases. Unmatched junction bases numbered 5, after V lost 6 bases and J lost 4 bases. The CDR3 extends over 13 amino acids. Looked up from germline, CDR1 is SNHLY and CDR2 is FYNNEI.

The gene calls are TRBV29-1 and TRBJ2-5; tentatively, D is TRBD2 (7 bases). V was cut by 4 bases and J by 4 bases, with 10 bases left in between. Germline assignment: CDR1 SQVTM and CDR2 ANQGSEA. CDR3 length: 12 residues. As DNA, the CDR3 is TGCAGCGTTGTCCGGGGGGCAGAGACCCAGTACTTC. Residues: CSVVRGAETQYF.

The chain uses TRBV7-3 and TRBJ2-2, with 11 bases aligning to TRBD2. Germline V lookup: CDR1 SGHTA, CDR2 FQGTGA. The CDR3 extends over 17 amino acids. The ends lost 5 bases at V and 0 bases at J; junction bases unmatched: 5. As DNA, the CDR3 is TGTGCCAGCAGCCGACTGGGACTAGCGGCGAACACCGGGGAGCTGTTTTTT. Translating gives CASSRLGLAANTGELFF.

The J gene is TRBJ1-2, the V gene TRBV4-3; the match to TRBD1 covers 9 bases. V shed 0 bases and J 1 base; nucleotides not matched to a gene: 6. The length of the CDR3 is 17 residues. Germline-derived CDR1 and CDR2 are LGHNA and YSLEER. CDR3 nucleotide sequence: TGCGCCAGCAGCCAAGATCGTGGACAGGGGTTTAACTATGGCTACACCTTC. Encoded protein: CASSQDRGQGFNYGYTF.

V usage is TRBV15 and J usage is TRBJ1-4; 10 nucleotides match TRBD1. The CDR3 spans 14 residues. Per the germline V gene, CDR1 is LNHNV and CDR2 is YYDKDF (reference sequence). The J segment lost 5 bases and the V segment lost 6 bases, leaving 3 bases of the junction unmatched. CDR3 DNA: TGTGCCACCAGTCAGGACAGGGGGAATGAAAAACTGTTTTTT. Amino acids: CATSQDRGNEKLFF.

The CDR3 DNA reads TGCGCCAGCAGCCAAGAGACAGGGACTTATTCCGGGGAGCTGTTTTTT. It codes for CASSQETGTYSGELFF. J is TRBJ2-2 and V is TRBV4-3, with D possibly TRBD1 on 7 matching bases. CDR1 and CDR2 (germline): LGHNA, YSLEER. This CDR3 is 16 amino acids long. Trimming stripped 0 bases from V and 6 bases from J, with 14 bases between.

The V gene is TRBV5-1, the J gene TRBJ2-1; 7 nucleotides agree with TRBD1. J lost 7 bases, V lost 5 bases, and 12 bases had no gene match. CDR1 SGHRS and CDR2 YFSETQ come from the germline V gene. There are 15 residues in the CDR3. The CDR3 protein is CASRLSTGSTNEQFF. The CDR3 region has the DNA TGCGCCAGCAGACTATCGACAGGGTCCACGAATGAGCAGTTCTTC.

V and J are TRBV5-4 and TRBJ2-3, with TRBD2 matching over 8 bases. CDR1 is SGHNT and CDR2 is YYREEE in the germline V gene (reference sequence). V was clipped by 3 bases and J by 1 base; unmatched bases: 4. The CDR3 is 15 amino acids. CDR3: CASSWSGGGTDTQYF. In DNA, the CDR3 is TGTGCCAGCAGCTGGTCGGGGGGGGGCACAGATACGCAGTATTTT.

This chain joins TRBV5-4 and TRBJ1-6; D is unresolved. The ends were cut back, 6 bases at V and 0 bases at J, with 13 bases in the middle. This CDR3 has 16 amino acids. Germline V gene sequence: CDR1 SGHNT, CDR2 YYREEE (reference sequence). The CDR3 is CASTLAGFSYNSPLHF. CDR3 in DNA: TGTGCCAGCACCCTCGCGGGGTTCTCCTATAATTCACCCCTCCACTTT.

The V and J genes are TRBV4-1 and TRBJ1-2, with D unresolved. Germline V gene lookup returns CDR1 MGHRA and CDR2 YSYEKL. V dropped 1 base and J dropped 4 bases, with 7 bases sitting between them. This CDR3 contains 13 residues. The CDR3 is CASSQVYGYGYTF. The DNA of the CDR3 is TGCGCCAGCAGCCAAGTCTACGGCTATGGCTACACCTTC.

This chain joins TRBV28 and TRBJ1-1; no reliable D call. This CDR3 comprises 13 residues. V was trimmed by 7 bases and J by 4 bases, leaving 13 bases between them. Germline V gene sequence: CDR1 MDHEN, CDR2 SYDVKM. CDR3 sequence: CASTSVSGTEAFF. The CDR3 DNA follows: TGTGCCAGCACTTCGGTTTCTGGCACTGAAGCTTTCTTT.

The chain employs TRBV6-5 and TRBJ1-2; 7 nucleotides align to TRBD1. The CDR3 sequence is 13 residues long. Germline V gene lookup returns CDR1 MNHEY and CDR2 SVGAGI. The ends lost 5 bases at V and 5 bases at J; junction bases unmatched: 5. The CDR3 spells CASSETGRYGYTF. For the CDR3, the DNA is TGTGCCAGCAGTGAGACAGGGAGATATGGCTACACCTTC.

In its sample, this clone was seen once. The gene calls are TRBV9 and TRBJ1-1; tentatively, D is TRBD1 (6 bases). There are 16 residues in the CDR3. Germline V gene sequence: CDR1 SGDLS, CDR2 YYNGEE. Trimming left V 0 bases short and J 1 base short, with 13 bases between. Written as DNA, the CDR3 is TGTGCCAGCAGCGTAGCCGGGACATCAACGAACACTGAAGCTTTCTTT. Translating gives CASSVAGTSTNTEAFF.

V usage is TRBV6-1 and J usage is TRBJ2-7, with a weak D call TRBD1 (6 bases). Germline loops: CDR1 MNHNS, CDR2 SASEGT. V shed 1 base and J shed 4 bases, with 17 bases lying between them. The length of the CDR3 is 16 residues. The DNA for the CDR3 is TGTGCCAGCAGTGAAGAGGGACACTTATTGAGTTACGAGCAGTACGTC. It codes for CASSEEGHLLSYEQYV.

The chain recombines TRBV7-3 with TRBJ2-5; 10 positions agree with TRBD1. CDR1 SGHTA and CDR2 FQGTGA come from the germline V gene. V lost 5 bases to trimming and J lost 5 bases; unmatched junction nucleotides: 5. The CDR3 totals 14 residues. In DNA form, the CDR3 reads TGTGCCAGCAGCCTCCTGGGACAGGGGGAGACCCAGTACTTC. Translating it yields CASSLLGQGETQYF.

This chain joins TRBV4-3 and TRBJ2-1, with D perhaps matching TRBD2 (6 bases). CDR3 length equals 13 residues. Germline V gene lookup returns CDR1 LGHNA and CDR2 YSLEER. V was clipped by 0 bases and J by 8 bases, with 8 bases between them. The chain's CDR3 is CASSQDWEDEQFF. As DNA, the CDR3 is TGCGCCAGCAGCCAAGACTGGGAGGATGAGCAGTTCTTC.

The chain employs TRBV30 and TRBJ1-4, with D perhaps TRBD1 (6 bases). Germline V gives CDR1 GTSNPN, CDR2 SVGIG (reference sequence). Deletions cut 0 bases from V and 7 bases from J, with 12 bases between. This CDR3 spans 14 amino acids. In nucleotides, the CDR3 is TGTGCCTGGAGTGTAGACAGGAGGAGTGAAAAACTGTTTTTT. This encodes CAWSVDRRSEKLFF.

The rearrangement joins TRBV7-3 to TRBJ2-1; 8 nucleotides agree with TRBD2. CDR1 and CDR2 from the germline V gene are SGHTA and FQGTGA. V trimming: 5 bases; J trimming: 2 bases; junction bases outside the gene matches: 5. There are 15 residues in the CDR3. The CDR3 sequence is CASSLSGDTYNEQFF. Written as DNA, the CDR3 is TGTGCCAGCAGCCTTAGCGGGGACACCTACAATGAGCAGTTCTTC.

The genes are TRBV11-2 and TRBJ2-1, with a possible D match to TRBD2 (7 bases). The germline V and J ends were trimmed by 6 bases and 0 bases, with 12 bases remaining between them. CDR1 and CDR2 (germline): SGHAT, FQNNGV. This CDR3 has 15 residues. The CDR3 protein is CASSSGGSSYNEQFF. The CDR3 DNA sequence: TGTGCCAGCAGTTCGGGGGGCTCCTCCTACAATGAGCAGTTCTTC.

The chain couples TRBV9 to TRBJ2-3; 11 bases align to TRBD2. The CDR3 sequence is 16 residues long. The germline CDR1 and CDR2 sequences are SGDLS and YYNGEE. V gave up 0 bases and J gave up 2 bases; unmatched junction bases: 2. The CDR3 region has the DNA TGTGCCAGCAGCGTAGGACTAGCGGGGTACACAGATACGCAGTATTTT. Its translation: CASSVGLAGYTDTQYF.

The chain recombines TRBV2 with TRBJ1-3, with D possibly being TRBD1 (6 bases). CDR3 size: 13 residues. Germline V gives CDR1 SNHLY, CDR2 FYNNEI. Trimming left V 5 bases short and J 3 bases short, with 8 bases between. CDR3 region: CASSRGFGNTIYF. DNA of the CDR3: TGTGCCAGCAGTAGGGGGTTTGGAAACACCATATATTTT.

The J gene is TRBJ2-5, the V gene TRBV25-1; perhaps TRBD2 as D (6 bases). The CDR3 has 14 residues. Germline CDR1 reads MGHDK; CDR2 reads SYGVNS. V shed 3 bases and J shed 2 bases, with 10 bases lying between them. CDR3 bases: TGTGCCAGCAGTGACTTGGGGGGTCAAGAGACCCAGTACTTC. It specifies CASSDLGGQETQYF.

The rearrangement joins TRBV7-8 to TRBJ2-2, with D perhaps matching TRBD1 (6 bases). CDR1 SGHVS and CDR2 FQNEAQ come from the germline V gene. The ends were cut back, 7 bases at V and 2 bases at J, with 14 bases in the middle. This CDR3 comprises 15 residues. In DNA, the CDR3 is TGTGCCAGCACCACGGACAGATCAAACACCGGGGAGCTGTTTTTT. This translates into CASTTDRSNTGELFF.

The chain is built from TRBV4-3 and TRBJ1-1, with TRBD1 matching over 8 bases. Per the germline V gene, CDR1 is LGHNA and CDR2 is YSLEER. V lost 1 base and J lost 6; bases outside the gene matches: 4. CDR3 size: 14 residues. Here the CDR3 reads CASSQGQGTSEAFF. As DNA, the CDR3 is TGCGCCAGCAGCCAAGGACAGGGGACATCTGAAGCTTTCTTT.

J is TRBJ2-7 and V is TRBV13, with 8 bases matching TRBD1. V was clipped by 6 bases and J by 2 bases; unmatched bases: 9. Germline-derived CDR1 and CDR2 are PRHDT and FYEKMQ (reference sequence). This CDR3 contains 15 residues. The chain's CDR3 is CASRLGGTGTYEQYF. Written as DNA, the CDR3 is TGTGCCAGCAGACTAGGGGGGACAGGTACCTACGAGCAGTACTTC.

The genes are TRBV4-1 and TRBJ1-2; weak D call: TRBD1 (6 bases). V was pared by 0 bases and J by 3 bases, with 14 bases between. Germline CDR1 MGHRA, CDR2 YSYEKL. The CDR3 sequence is 16 residues long. CDR3 sequence: CASSQDRDITYYGYTF. In DNA form, the CDR3 reads TGCGCCAGCAGCCAAGATAGGGACATCACCTACTATGGCTACACCTTC.